This T cell receptor beta chain was identified in a study of control samples from healthy donors and cancer patients. The CDR3 length is 16 residues. After removal of 1 base from V and 10 bases from J, the junction contained 7 bases not matched to a gene. CDR1 is SGHTA, CDR2 FQGNSA, per germline. Clones were sequenced by immunoSEQ multiplex PCR, and TCRdb holds only the in-frame ones, with some missing. Here the sample spans approximately 150,000 clones, about nine tenths being singletons. This chain uses TRBV7-2 with TRBJ1-6; 10 bases are a match to TRBD1. This TCR was recovered from a man aged 30-40 years in good health. Sequencing input: blood. CDR3 sequence reads: CASSLGTGGSGSPLHF. The CDR3 DNA follows: TGTGCCAGCAGCTTAGGGACAGGGGGATCCGGCTCACCCCTCCACTTT.